This is a list of T cell receptor beta chains from one sample in a study of post-analysis software for immune sequencing data. TCRdb reanalysed the PCR reads using MiXCR and keeps one entry per CDR3 protein. This sample has 250,000 to 300,000 distinct CDR3 sequences, with roughly a third found just once. The sequenced sample consisted of blood. All receptors come from a girl aged 5-17 years with multiple sclerosis. Each CDR3 is given with its conserved first and last residue. D genes are given only for firm matches. Some rows mark clone size as missing; the rest say once, few, many or name a class of expanded clone.

-	-	TRBJ1-2	TRBV12-3/TRBV12-4	TGTGCCAGCACTCCGGGGACAACCTATGGCTACACCTTC	CASTPGTTYGYTF
many	-	TRBJ1-1	TRBV24-1	TGTGCCACCAGTGAAGGGAACACTGAAGCTTTCTTT	CATSEGNTEAFF
-	-	TRBJ2-1	TRBV4-1	TGCGCCAGCAGCCCTTCGGCTAGCCATACCTTCAATGAGCAGTTCTTC	CASSPSASHTFNEQFF
-	-	TRBJ2-5	TRBV7-2	TGTACCAGCAGCTTAGGAGACAGGTCGCAAGAGACCCAGTACTTC	CTSSLGDRSQETQYF
-	-	TRBJ1-1	TRBV29-1	TGCAGCGTTGTGGGCCGTACAGGTGCCACTCAAGCTTTCTTT	CSVVGRTGATQAFF
few	TRBD1	TRBJ2-3	TRBV7-2	TGTGCCAGCAGCAAACCCCAACAGGGGAATTGGGCGTCAGATACGCAGTATTTT	CASSKPQQGNWASDTQYF
few	-	TRBJ2-3	TRBV4-2	TGTGCCAGCAGCCGTTCAGGGAAGGATACGCAGTATTTT	CASSRSGKDTQYF
-	TRBD2	TRBJ2-3	TRBV29-1	TGCAGCATGCTGGGATGGACGAGCGGGAGGGACACAGATACGCAGTATTTT	CSMLGWTSGRDTDTQYF
few	-	TRBJ1-2	TRBV5-1	TGCGCCAGCAGCTTGAAGGGGCCAGCCTATAACTATGGCTACACCTTC	CASSLKGPAYNYGYTF
many	-	TRBJ1-1	TRBV12-3/TRBV12-4	TGTGCCAGCAGTTCAGCGCTCGCAAATGGGAACACTGAAGCTTTCTTT	CASSSALANGNTEAFF
many	-	TRBJ2-3	TRBV7-3	TGTGCCAGCAGCTTATTAGGGGGAACAGATACGCAGTATTTT	CASSLLGGTDTQYF
-	-	TRBJ2-3	TRBV4-2	TGTGCCAGCAGCCAAGCCATGGCAGATACGCAGTATTTT	CASSQAMADTQYF
once	-	TRBJ2-1	TRBV7-9	TGTGCCAGCAGCTCTCCCCTTACGAATGAGCAGTTCTTC	CASSSPLTNEQFF
many	TRBD2	TRBJ2-1	TRBV18	TGTGCCAGCTCACCGAAGACTAGCGGGTTCTCCTACAATGAGCAGTTCTTC	CASSPKTSGFSYNEQFF
few	-	TRBJ2-3	TRBV19	TGTGCCAGTAGTAGTGGATTTGTCACAGATACGCAGTATTTT	CASSSGFVTDTQYF
many	-	TRBJ2-3	TRBV27	TGTGCCAGCACTTCCCTAGGGGGAGATACGCAGTATTTT	CASTSLGGDTQYF
many	-	TRBJ2-3	TRBV29-1	TGCAGCGTTGGGAGTGGAGCTAGCACAGATACGCAGTATTTT	CSVGSGASTDTQYF
many	TRBD1	TRBJ1-2	TRBV15	TGTGCCACCAGCAGAGGGACTATGGACAGGGGGAAGCTCACCTTC	CATSRGTMDRGKLTF
many	TRBD2	TRBJ2-7	TRBV6-1	TGTGCCAGCAGTGAATCGGGACTAGTAAGCGAGCAGTACTTC	CASSESGLVSEQYF
many	-	TRBJ2-1	TRBV7-9	TGTGCCAGCAGCTTAACCAACGGGTCAGCCTACAATGAGCAGTTCTTC	CASSLTNGSAYNEQFF